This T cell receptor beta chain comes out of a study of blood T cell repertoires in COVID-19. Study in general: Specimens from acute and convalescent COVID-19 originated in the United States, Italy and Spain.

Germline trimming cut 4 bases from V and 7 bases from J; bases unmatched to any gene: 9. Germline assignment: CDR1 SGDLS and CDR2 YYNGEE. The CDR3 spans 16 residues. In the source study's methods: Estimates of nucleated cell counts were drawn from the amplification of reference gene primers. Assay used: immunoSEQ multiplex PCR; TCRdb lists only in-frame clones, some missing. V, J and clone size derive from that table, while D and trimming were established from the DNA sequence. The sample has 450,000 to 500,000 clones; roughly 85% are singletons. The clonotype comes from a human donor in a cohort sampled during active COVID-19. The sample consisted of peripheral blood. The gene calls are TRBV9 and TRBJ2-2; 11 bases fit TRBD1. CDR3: CASSSPGQGVFGELFF. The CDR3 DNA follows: TGTGCCAGCAGCTCACCGGGACAGGGGGTTTTCGGGGAGCTGTTTTTT. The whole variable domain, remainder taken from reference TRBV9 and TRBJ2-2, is DSGVTQTPKHLITATGQRVTLRCSPRSGDLSVYWYQQSLDQGLQFLIQYYNGEERAKGNILERFSAQQFPDLHSELNLSSLELGDSALYFCASSSPGQGVFGELFFGEGSRLTVL.